The rows below give T cell receptor beta chains drawn from one sample of a study of blood T cells in healthy people across ages. TCRdb fed the 5' RACE reads into MiXCR, producing one record per CDR3 protein. There are about 1.8 million distinct CDR3 sequences in the sample; just under 50% occur only once, and around 2.1% lies in the top ten. The sequenced sample consisted of blood. The origin of the receptors is a woman in her 40s in good health. The CDR3 runs from the conserved cysteine through the conserved F or W. Fields, in order: clone size, D gene, V gene, J gene, CDR3 protein, CDR3 DNA. D genes are given only for firm matches. Not every row has a clone size; where given, it reads once, few, many or a size class.

once,NA,TRBV12-3/TRBV12-4,TRBJ1-6,CASSPRTRSYNSPLHF,TGTGCCAGCAGTCCCCGGACCCGCTCCTATAATTCACCCCTCCACTTT
NA,NA,TRBV6-5,TRBJ1-2,CASSGRGGSDGYTF,TGTGCCAGCAGTGGGAGAGGGGGTTCGGATGGCTACACCTTC
NA,NA,TRBV15,TRBJ2-7,CATRNTGESYEQYF,TGTGCCACCAGAAACACCGGGGAATCCTACGAGCAGTACTTC
NA,NA,TRBV18,TRBJ2-3,CASARALKDTQYF,TGTGCCAGCGCACGAGCCCTGAAAGATACGCAGTATTTT
many,TRBD1,TRBV10-3,TRBJ1-2,CAIMGQGDVYGYTF,TGTGCCATTATGGGACAGGGGGACGTTTATGGCTACACCTTC
NA,NA,TRBV7-9,TRBJ1-5,CAGSPAGPSNQPQHF,TGTGCCGGCAGTCCCGCAGGGCCAAGCAATCAGCCCCAGCATTTT
NA,NA,TRBV15,TRBJ2-1,CATSRGDTIDEQFF,TGTGCCACCAGCAGAGGCGACACTATCGATGAGCAGTTCTTC
NA,TRBD2,TRBV12-3/TRBV12-4,TRBJ2-1,CASSLVGGGGFYNEQFF,TGTGCCAGCAGTTTAGTGGGCGGGGGGGGTTTCTACAATGAGCAGTTCTTC
NA,NA,TRBV6-2/TRBV6-3,TRBJ2-7,CASTEPFYEQYF,TGTGCCAGCACCGAACCCTTCTACGAGCAGTACTTC
few,NA,TRBV20-1,TRBJ1-6,CSAWDFSNSPLHF,TGCAGTGCGTGGGATTTTAGTAATTCACCCCTCCACTTT
NA,NA,TRBV15,TRBJ2-1,CATTQGSGWDEQFF,TGTGCCACCACTCAGGGGTCCGGATGGGATGAGCAGTTCTTC
NA,TRBD2,TRBV11-2,TRBJ2-7,CASSSLAGALYEQYF,TGTGCCAGCAGCTCTCTCGCGGGAGCACTGTACGAGCAGTACTTC